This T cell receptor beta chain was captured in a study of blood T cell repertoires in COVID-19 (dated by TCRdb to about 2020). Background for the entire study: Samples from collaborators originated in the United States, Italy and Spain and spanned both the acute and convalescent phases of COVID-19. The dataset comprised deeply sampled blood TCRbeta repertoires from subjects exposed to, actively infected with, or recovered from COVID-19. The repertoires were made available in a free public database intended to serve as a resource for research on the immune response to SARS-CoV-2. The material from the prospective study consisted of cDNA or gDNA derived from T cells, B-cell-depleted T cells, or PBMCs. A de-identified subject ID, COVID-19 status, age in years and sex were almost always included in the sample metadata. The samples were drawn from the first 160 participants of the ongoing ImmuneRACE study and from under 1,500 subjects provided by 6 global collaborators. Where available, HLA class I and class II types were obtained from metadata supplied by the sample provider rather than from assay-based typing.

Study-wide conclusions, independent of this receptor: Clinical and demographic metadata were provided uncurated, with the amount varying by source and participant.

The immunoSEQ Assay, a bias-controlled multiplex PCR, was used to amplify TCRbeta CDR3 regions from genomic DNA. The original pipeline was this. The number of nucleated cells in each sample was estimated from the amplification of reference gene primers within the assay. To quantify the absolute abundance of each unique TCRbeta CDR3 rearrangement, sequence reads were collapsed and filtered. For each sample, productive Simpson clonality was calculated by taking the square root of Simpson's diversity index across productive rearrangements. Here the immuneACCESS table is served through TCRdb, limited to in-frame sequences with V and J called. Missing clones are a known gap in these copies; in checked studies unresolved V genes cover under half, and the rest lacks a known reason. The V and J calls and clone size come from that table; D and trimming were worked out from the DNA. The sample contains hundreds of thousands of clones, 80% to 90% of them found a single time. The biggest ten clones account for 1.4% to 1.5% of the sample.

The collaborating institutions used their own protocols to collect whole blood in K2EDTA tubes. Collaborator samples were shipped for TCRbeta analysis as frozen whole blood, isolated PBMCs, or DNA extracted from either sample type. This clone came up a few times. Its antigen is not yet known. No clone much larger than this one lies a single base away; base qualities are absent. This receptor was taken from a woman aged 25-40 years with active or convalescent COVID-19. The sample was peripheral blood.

The base sequence is TGTGCCAGCTCACCAAGGGCAGGGTCAGGAGAGCAGTACTTC. Its coded protein is CASSPRAGSGEQYF. Here the chain combines TRBV18 and TRBJ2-7; a tentative D call is TRBD1 (5 bases match). The CDR3 runs 14 residues from the cysteine to the phenylalanine. Kept here is only the CDR3 DNA, which spans 42 bases and is read in frame from base 1. Via the germline V gene, CDR1 is KGHSH and CDR2 LQKENI. Relative to germline, V is 2 bases shorter and J is 7 bases shorter, with 15 bases between their ends.